Listed here are 23 T cell receptor beta chains from one sample, sequenced in a study of T cell responses to AZD1222 COVID-19 vaccine. The assay was immunoSEQ multiplex PCR, and TCRdb's table has in-frame clones only and misses some. The sample shows 80,000 to 100,000 clones, over 75% of them seen only once. Material: peripheral blood, obtained on day 0 of AZD1222 vaccination. All receptors come from an adult in good health.

This chain connects TRBV12-5 to TRBJ2-7; 11 bases line up with TRBD1. V was clipped by 5 bases and J by 3 bases; unmatched bases: 9. This CDR3 comprises 16 residues. From germline, CDR1 is LGHNT and CDR2 FRNRAP. As DNA, the CDR3 is TGTGCTAGTGGTCACTCGGGACAGGGGGGGGTCTACGAGCAGTACTTC. Its protein product is CASGHSGQGGVYEQYF. Combining the CDR3 with reference TRBV12-5 and TRBJ2-7 gives the whole variable domain DARVTQTPRHKVTEMGQEVTMRCQPILGHNTVFWYRQTMMQGLELLAYFRNRAPLDDSGMPKDRFSAEMPDATLATLKIQPSEPRDSAVYFCASGHSGQGGVYEQYFGPGTRLTVT.

The V and J genes are TRBV5-1 and TRBJ2-7, with 15 positions matching TRBD2. The CDR3 has 18 residues. Per the germline V gene, CDR1 is SGHRS and CDR2 is YFSETQ. The J segment lost 0 bases and the V segment lost 4 bases, leaving 8 bases of the junction unmatched. The CDR3 loop is CASSGGLAGGPSSYEQYF. In DNA form, the CDR3 reads TGCGCCAGCAGCGGGGGACTAGCGGGGGGCCCTAGCTCCTACGAGCAGTACTTC.

In this sample, this clone turned up a few times. This chain links TRBV9 with TRBJ2-7; D is possibly TRBD1 (6 bases). The CDR3 runs to 15 residues. Germline V gene sequence: CDR1 SGDLS, CDR2 YYNGEE. V shed 4 bases and J shed 2 bases, with 16 bases lying between them. CDR3 sequence reads: CASSRDRDTAYEQYF. In DNA, the CDR3 is TGTGCCAGCAGCAGAGACCGGGACACCGCCTACGAGCAGTACTTC.

The chain joins TRBV19 to TRBJ2-6, with 7 nucleotides matching TRBD1. V was clipped by 4 bases and J by 1 base; unmatched bases: 13. Germline V gene data show CDR1 as LNHDA and CDR2 as SQIVND (reference sequence). The CDR3 is 19 amino acids. The CDR3 is CASSRGRGRGNSGANVLTF. As DNA, the CDR3 is TGTGCCAGTAGTAGAGGAAGGGGCAGGGGGAATTCTGGGGCCAACGTCCTGACTTTC.

J is TRBJ1-1 and V is TRBV10-3, with a weak D call TRBD1 (6 bases). CDR1 is ENHRY, CDR2 SYGVKD, per germline. Trimming stripped 7 bases from V and 4 bases from J, with 19 bases between. There are 15 residues in the CDR3. The CDR3 is CAINVTGIGSTEAFF. The CDR3 DNA reads TGTGCCATCAATGTTACAGGGATAGGAAGCACTGAAGCTTTCTTT.

The chain uses TRBV27 and TRBJ1-6; TRBD1 might be the D (5 bases). Deletions cut 5 bases from V and 13 bases from J, with 15 bases between. In germline, CDR1 is MNHEY, CDR2 SMNVEV (reference sequence). This CDR3 spans 13 amino acids. CDR3 region: CASSLGGETPLHF. CDR3 bases: TGTGCCAGCAGTCTGGGGGGAGAAACGCCCCTCCACTTT.

CDR3 sequence reads: CASISRGNTEAFF. DNA of the CDR3: TGTGCCAGTATCTCCAGAGGGAACACTGAAGCTTTCTTT. This chain connects TRBV19 to TRBJ1-1, with D uncertain. The CDR3 has 13 residues. The germline V gene has CDR1 LNHDA and CDR2 SQIVND (reference sequence). V was pared by 7 bases and J by 1 base, with 10 bases between.

This chain connects TRBV18 to TRBJ1-1; D not certain. In germline, CDR1 is KGHSH, CDR2 LQKENI. Trimming stripped 1 base from V and 3 bases from J, with 18 bases between. The CDR3 sequence is 17 residues long. CDR3 sequence: CASSPLSGHLADTEAFF. In DNA, the CDR3 is TGTGCCAGCTCACCACTTTCGGGCCACCTGGCGGACACTGAAGCTTTCTTT.

The V and J genes are TRBV19 and TRBJ1-5; D perhaps matches TRBD1 (5 bases). CDR3 length: 15 amino acids. Germline V gene sequence: CDR1 LNHDA, CDR2 SQIVND (reference sequence). V was clipped by 1 base and J by 6 bases, with 13 bases between them. CDR3 protein: CASSIARGMAQPQHF. The CDR3 DNA follows: TGTGCCAGTAGTATAGCGAGGGGAATGGCTCAGCCCCAGCATTTT.

J is TRBJ2-2 and V is TRBV5-5; the match to TRBD2 covers 10 bases. V lost 6 bases and J lost 9; bases outside the gene matches: 8. CDR1 is SGHKS, CDR2 YYEKEE, per germline (reference sequence). The CDR3 contains 14 residues. CDR3 in DNA: TGTGCCAGCACCTTAAGCGGGGGGGCCAGGGAGCTGTTTTTT. Its protein is CASTLSGGARELFF.

This chain joins TRBV19 and TRBJ1-6, with TRBD1 matching 7 bases. V lost 4 bases and J lost 6; bases outside the gene matches: 9. The CDR3 consists of 16 residues. The germline V gene has CDR1 LNHDA and CDR2 SQIVND (reference sequence). CDR3 DNA sequence: TGTGCCAGTAGTAGGACTTCAGGGGGTGGTAATTCACCCCTCCACTTT. This translates into CASSRTSGGGNSPLHF.

This chain joins TRBV7-9 and TRBJ1-4; D gene unclear. The CDR3 covers 16 residues. CDR1 is SEHNR and CDR2 is FQNEAQ in the germline V gene (reference sequence). Trimming shortened V by 0 bases and J by 6 bases, and 14 bases separated the two germline ends. The CDR3 loop is CASSLATWTLDEKLFF. CDR3 in DNA: TGTGCCAGCAGCTTAGCTACATGGACTTTGGATGAAAAACTGTTTTTT. Using reference TRBV7-9 and TRBJ1-4 for the parts outside the CDR3, the full variable domain is DTGVSQNPRHKITKRGQNVTFRCDPISEHNRLYWYRQTLGQGPEFLTYFQNEAQLEKSRLLSDRFSAERPKGSFSTLEIQRTEQGDSAMYLCASSLATWTLDEKLFFGSGTQLSVL.

The chain recombines TRBV18 with TRBJ2-5; D is unclear. V dropped 3 bases and J dropped 1 base, with 0 bases sitting between them. This CDR3 spans 11 amino acids. CDR1 is KGHSH, CDR2 LQKENI, per germline. This CDR3 reads CASSPQETQYF. CDR3 nucleotide sequence: TGTGCCAGCTCACCCCAAGAGACCCAGTACTTC.

This chain uses TRBV10-3 with TRBJ1-4; D is ambiguous. Trimming left V 11 bases short and J 8 bases short, with 9 bases between. The germline V gene has CDR1 ENHRY and CDR2 SYGVKD. This CDR3 has 10 amino acids. The CDR3 region is CAVGEEKLFF. As DNA, the CDR3 is TGTGCCGTCGGGGAAGAAAAACTGTTTTTT.

The genes are TRBV28 and TRBJ1-2; 8 bases agree with TRBD1. Germline CDR1 MDHEN, CDR2 SYDVKM. V lost 2 bases, J lost 7 bases, and 9 bases stayed unmatched. This CDR3 is 15 amino acids long. The CDR3 loop reads CASSLPDRAASGYTF. The CDR3 region has the DNA TGTGCCAGCAGTTTACCGGACAGGGCGGCGAGTGGCTACACCTTC.

CDR3 coding DNA: TGCGCCAGCAGCCAAGCTCCACTCACAGATACGCAGTATTTT. Protein: CASSQAPLTDTQYF. This chain uses TRBV4-1 with TRBJ2-3; D unclear. This CDR3 comprises 14 residues. Trimming took 1 base from V and 2 from J, leaving 7 bases between them. Germline V lookup: CDR1 MGHRA, CDR2 YSYEKL.

This chain uses TRBV18 with TRBJ1-5, with 10 bases fitting TRBD1. The CDR3 contains 14 residues. J lost 8 bases, V lost 4 bases, and 5 bases had no gene match. Germline V gene lookup returns CDR1 KGHSH and CDR2 LQKENI. In DNA form, the CDR3 reads TGTGCCAGCTCACTCGGACAGGGGGGGGAGCCCCAGCATTTT. Encoded protein: CASSLGQGGEPQHF.

The chain carries TRBV18 and TRBJ2-7; 8 nucleotides match TRBD2. The CDR3 contains 15 residues. Unmatched junction bases numbered 8, after V lost 5 bases and J lost 2 bases. Germline V CDR1 and CDR2: KGHSH, LQKENI. The DNA of the CDR3 is TGTGCCAGCTCAGTAGCGGGACTTTGGGCCTACGAGCAGTACTTC. Its protein is CASSVAGLWAYEQYF.

Only a few counts were recorded for this clone. The chain recombines TRBV19 with TRBJ1-1, with TRBD1 identical over 8 bases. CDR3 length: 14 amino acids. V shed 6 bases, J shed 2 bases, and the junction held 5 bases outside the gene matches. CDR1 and CDR2 from the germline V gene are LNHDA and SQIVND (reference sequence). CDR3 bases: TGTGCCAGTAGAAAACAGGGGGTTAACACTGAAGCTTTCTTT. Protein: CASRKQGVNTEAFF.

This clone appeared a few times. The J gene is TRBJ2-5, the V gene TRBV7-3, with D uncertain. V was trimmed by 3 bases and J by 2 bases, leaving 7 bases between them. CDR3 size: 13 residues. The V gene's germline CDR1 is SGHTA and CDR2 FQGTGA. DNA of the CDR3: TGTGCCAGCAGCTTGGGTAGTCAAGAGACCCAGTACTTC. Its protein product is CASSLGSQETQYF.

This chain links TRBV6-1 with TRBJ1-5; no clear D. The V gene's germline CDR1 is MNHNS and CDR2 SASEGT. This CDR3 is 15 amino acids long. V lost 1 base and J lost 0, with 7 bases in between. CDR3 coding DNA: TGTGCCAGCAGTGAAGGCACAGTTAGCAATCAGCCCCAGCATTTT. Encoded protein: CASSEGTVSNQPQHF.

This chain links TRBV6-5 with TRBJ1-1, with 7 nucleotides matching TRBD1. This CDR3 has 15 residues. Germline lookup yields CDR1 MNHEY and CDR2 SVGAGI. Trimming cost V 2 bases and J 2 bases; bases outside gene matches: 5. For the CDR3, the DNA is TGTGCCAGCAGTTACGAGGGGGCACTTAACACTGAAGCTTTCTTT. As protein: CASSYEGALNTEAFF.

V usage is TRBV28 and J usage is TRBJ1-2; D is uncertain. This CDR3 has 17 residues. V was trimmed by 6 bases and J by 0 bases, leaving 20 bases between them. Germline V CDR1 and CDR2: MDHEN, SYDVKM. CDR3 DNA sequence: TGTGCCAGCAGAACTCTACGACAACCGGGAACTAACTATGGCTACACCTTC. Translated, it gives CASRTLRQPGTNYGYTF.